The clone carrying this TCR beta chain was seen many times. What it binds is unknown. CDR3 size: 14 residues. V was shortened by 2 bases and J by 0 bases, with 8 bases between the two germline ends. Germline loops: CDR1 SGHTA, CDR2 FQGNSA. This specimen comes from a study of T cell repertoires in cytomegalovirus infection. General study points: HLA-C-restricted TCR beta clonotypes specific for CMV led the ex vivo response.

TCRdb reprocessed the reads with MiXCR, giving one entry per CDR3 protein. This table has around 490,000 distinct CDR3 sequences, about 30% appearing once. The chain employs TRBV7-2 and TRBJ2-7; the D gene is possibly TRBD2 (5 bases). Source material: PBMCs. The sequence came from a human donor in good health (CMV status not recorded). Some clones in this sample may be carry-over from other donors' samples. The DNA of the CDR3 is TGTGCCAGCAGCTTAATGGGGAGCTCCTACGAGCAGTACTTC. Protein sequence: CASSLMGSSYEQYF.